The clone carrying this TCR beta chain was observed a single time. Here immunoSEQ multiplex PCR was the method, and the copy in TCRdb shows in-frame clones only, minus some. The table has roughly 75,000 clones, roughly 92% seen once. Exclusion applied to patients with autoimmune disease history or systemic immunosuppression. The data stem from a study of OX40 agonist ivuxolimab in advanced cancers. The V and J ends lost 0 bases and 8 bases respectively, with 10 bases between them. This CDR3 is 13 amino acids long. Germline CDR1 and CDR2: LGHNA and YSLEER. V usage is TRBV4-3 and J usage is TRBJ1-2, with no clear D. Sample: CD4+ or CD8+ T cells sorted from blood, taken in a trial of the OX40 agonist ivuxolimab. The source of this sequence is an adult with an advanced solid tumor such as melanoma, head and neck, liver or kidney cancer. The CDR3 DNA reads TGCGCCAGCAGCCAAGACGGCCTGGCGGGCTACACCTTC. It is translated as CASSQDGLAGYTF.